Described below is a single TCR beta chain sequence and its context. Its antigen target is currently unknown. No qualities accompany the bases; no much larger clone lies one base away. V lost 5 bases and J lost 10 bases; the stretch between them is 23 bases long. CDR1 and CDR2 are read off the germline V gene (reference sequence) as MNHEY and SMNVEV. From its cysteine to its phenylalanine, the CDR3 spans 16 amino acids. This entry keeps only the CDR3 DNA: 48 bases, framed from base 1. This record belongs to a study of T cell repertoires in ileal Crohn's disease (dated by TCRdb to about 2019). Notes on the research overall: Median disease duration was about eight years, and about 40% of patients were identified as active smokers at the time of surgery. Running in parallel with the study was a multicentre cohort set up to find predictors of early endoscopic recurrence following ileocolonic resection. Postoperative therapy was given to about half of the patients, with thiopurines administered to 11 patients and anti-TNF agents administered to 18 patients. Surgery was performed for a complication in all patients, with stricturing disease in roughly 60% and penetrating disease in roughly 39%. TCR repertoire analysis was done in 57 Crohn's disease patients from a prospective multicentre cohort. A Rutgeerts score higher than i0 was the definition used for endoscopic postoperative recurrence. A total of 170 or so mucosal samples from 57 patients were sequenced, collected from several sites on the surgical specimen and at postoperative endoscopy. The paper as a whole reports these results and caveats: More high-frequency clones were carried by sorted CD8 T cells than by CD4 T cells, suggesting that mucosal expansions were mainly CD8. Compared with non-smokers, patients who were active smokers at surgery showed a significantly higher proportion of clonal expansions (25.9% vs 17.9%, p=0.02). Higher percentages of high-frequency clones at the time of surgery were linked to endoscopic recurrence, and every patient with clonality above 26.8% (18/57) had recurrence. Mucosal CD4 and CD8 T cells were sorted and sequenced only in a subgroup of patients, whose size was not stated.

To be eligible, patients had to be adults with ileal or ileocolonic Crohn's disease and an indication for ileocolonic resection. Before DNA extraction, whole ileal mucosal biopsies were kept frozen at -80 degrees C. Genomic DNA was extracted from frozen whole biopsies using a TRizol-based method and was quantified with a NanoDrop 2000 spectrophotometer. Five hundred nanograms of biopsy DNA per sample were submitted for commercial TCRB immunosequencing. A two-step, amplification bias-controlled multiplex PCR was used by Adaptive Biotechnology to amplify CDR3 regions from genomic DNA. In the first PCR, primers covered every V and J gene segment, and in the second PCR, barcodes and Illumina adapters were added. An Illumina instrument was used to sequence the CDR3 libraries. Turning to the authors' computational methods: Vendor-provided pipelines were combined with custom analysis of raw data in R/Bioconductor under R version 3.3.0. Clonality, which ranges from 0 to 1, was calculated as the inverse of the normalised Shannon entropy across all productive clones. High-frequency clones were defined as the share of the repertoire occupied by the top 100 clones, with only clones passing a 95% confidence test being retained. Repertoire diversity was measured with the Simpson index, and overlap between samples was measured with the Morisita-Horn index. What TCRdb holds here is the immuneACCESS table cut down to in-frame rearrangements. Part of the clones is not present; checked against another copy, under half of the missing clones reflect an unresolved V gene, and the others are unexplained. D and trimming were read from the DNA, whereas the V and J calls and clone size are those reported in that table. This sample lists about 15,000 clones; around 78% were detected once. The ten most abundant clones make up less than 20% of the sample.

The receptor was derived from an adult with Crohn's disease. The chain is assembled from TRBV27 and TRBJ1-4; TRBD1 might be the D gene, on 5 matching bases. Sequenced material: ileal tissue. For the CDR3, the sequence is CASSEEGRGNWRKLFF. The sequenced DNA is TGTGCCAGCAGTGAAGAAGGACGGGGGAACTGGAGAAAACTGTTTTTT.